Described below is a single TCR beta chain sequence and its context. Its target is unknown. This entry comes from a study of CXCR3-negative and CXCR3-positive naive CD8 T cells. Researchers prepared the TRB cDNA libraries using 5' RACE with UMI labels. TCRdb re-called the 5' RACE reads; one entry per CDR3 protein, DNA not given. The table for this sample gives 150,000 to 180,000 distinct CDR3 sequences. Whole-study results and caveats: Naive cells with CXCR3 showed TRB CDR3s that were more hydrophobic than those in CXCR3-negative naive cells.

Germline CDR1 and CDR2: MDHEN and SYDVKM. The CDR3 sequence is 14 residues long. Specimen: naive CXCR3+ CD8+ T cells from blood. Subset in this sample: CD45RO-CCR7+CD27+CD95- naive CD8+ T cells expressing CXCR3 (TNR3+). The chain combines TRBV28 with TRBJ2-3; TCRdb's assignment of TRBD1 cannot be checked, as there is no DNA. This clonotype originated in a human donor in good health. Some clones in this sample may be carry-over from other donors' samples. CDR3 amino acids: CASREKGDTDTQYF.